This T cell receptor beta chain is from a study of beta chain features in type 1 diabetes. What was sequenced were expressed TCRB transcripts, since all of the isolated RNA had been reverse transcribed. Libraries were prepared by immunoSEQ multiplex PCR; TCRdb keeps only in-frame clonotypes and omits some of them. The repertoire consists of around 340,000 clones, with approximately 8% occurring once and the leading ten covering roughly 0.44%. This clone was found a few times. Germline V gene sequence: CDR1 LNHDA, CDR2 SQIVND (reference sequence). The CDR3 is 17 amino acids. Trimming left V 8 bases short and J 5 bases short, with 24 bases between.

The source of this sequence is a woman between 18 and 30 years old in good health. This chain links TRBV19 with TRBJ2-2; a weak D match, TRBD2 (6 bases). The sequencing sample was made of central memory CD4+ T cells from blood. CDR3 coding DNA: TGTGCCAGTCACGTCGGCGGCGGGCACGCGGGGACCGGGGAGCTGTTTTTT. This gives the protein CASHVGGGHAGTGELFF. Full variable domain (rest looked up from reference TRBV19 and TRBJ2-2): DGGITQSPKYLFRKEGQNVTLSCEQNLNHDAMYWYRQDPGQGLRLIYYSQIVNDFQKGDIAEGYSVSREKKESFPLTVTSAQKNPTAFYLCASHVGGGHAGTGELFFGEGSRLTVL.